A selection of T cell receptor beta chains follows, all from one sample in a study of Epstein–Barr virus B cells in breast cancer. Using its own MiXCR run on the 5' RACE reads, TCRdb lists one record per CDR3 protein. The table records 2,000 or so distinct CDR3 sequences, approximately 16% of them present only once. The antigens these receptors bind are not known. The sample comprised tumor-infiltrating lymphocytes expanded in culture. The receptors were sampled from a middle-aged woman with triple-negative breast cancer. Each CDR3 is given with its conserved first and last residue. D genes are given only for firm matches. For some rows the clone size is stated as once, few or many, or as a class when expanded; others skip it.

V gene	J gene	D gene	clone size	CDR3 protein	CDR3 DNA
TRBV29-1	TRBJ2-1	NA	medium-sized	CSVEASTYEQFF	TGCAGCGTTGAAGCTTCGACCTATGAGCAGTTCTTC
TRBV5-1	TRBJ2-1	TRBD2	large	CASSLTGLAGVHNEQFF	TGCGCCAGCAGCTTAACCGGACTAGCGGGAGTACACAATGAGCAGTTCTTC
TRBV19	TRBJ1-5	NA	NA	CASSLNTAPNQPQHF	TGTGCCAGTAGTCTCAATACCGCGCCCAATCAGCCCCAGCATTTT
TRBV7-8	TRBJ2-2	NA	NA	CASSPNRVGGLFF	TGTGCCAGCAGCCCCAATCGGGTAGGGGGGCTGTTTTTT
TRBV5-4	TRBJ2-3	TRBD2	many	CASSLTSATDTQYF	TGTGCCAGCAGCCTGACTAGCGCAACAGATACGCAGTATTTT
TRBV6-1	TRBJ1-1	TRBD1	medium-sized	CASSVIGTGDTEAFF	TGTGCCAGCAGTGTAATCGGGACAGGGGACACTGAAGCTTTCTTT
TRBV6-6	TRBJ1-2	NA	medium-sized	CASSYSSTVNYGYTF	TGTGCCAGCAGTTACTCGAGTACAGTCAACTATGGCTACACCTTC
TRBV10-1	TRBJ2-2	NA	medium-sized	CASSGDTGELFF	TGCGCCAGCAGTGGGGACACCGGGGAGCTGTTTTTT
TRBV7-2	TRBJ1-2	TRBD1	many	CASSQRLGQGPEGYTF	TGTGCCAGCAGCCAACGGCTGGGACAGGGTCCGGAGGGCTACACCTTC
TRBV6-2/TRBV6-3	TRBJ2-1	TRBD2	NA	CASSASISGGLKQFF	TGTGCCAGCAGTGCGTCGATATCGGGGGGGCTTAAGCAGTTCTTC
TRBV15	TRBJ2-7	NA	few	CATSKEAAYEQYF	TGTGCCACCAGCAAAGAGGCGGCTTACGAGCAGTACTTC
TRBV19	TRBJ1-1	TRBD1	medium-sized	CASNRQGLDTEAFF	TGTGCCAGTAACCGACAGGGACTCGACACTGAAGCTTTCTTT
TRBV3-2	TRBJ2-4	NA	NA	CASSRQSLAKNIQYF	TGTGCCAGCAGCCGACAGTCGCTAGCCAAAAACATTCAGTACTTC
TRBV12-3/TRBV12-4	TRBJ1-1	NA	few	CASSLGANTEAFF	TGTGCCAGCAGTTTAGGTGCGAACACTGAAGCTTTCTTT
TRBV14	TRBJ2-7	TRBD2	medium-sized	CASSQPAGGPVYF	TGTGCCAGCAGCCAACCAGCGGGAGGGCCAGTGTACTTC
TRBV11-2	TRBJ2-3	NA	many	CASSLELPGRTDTQYF	TGTGCCAGCAGCTTAGAGCTTCCAGGGCGCACAGATACGCAGTATTTT
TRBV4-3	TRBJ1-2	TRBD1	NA	CASSQYSGTAAGGYTF	TGCGCCAGCAGCCAGTACTCCGGGACAGCCGCCGGAGGCTACACCTTC
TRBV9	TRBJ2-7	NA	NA	CASSVATKKDYRGNYEQYF	TGTGCCAGCAGCGTAGCTACGAAGAAGGACTACCGGGGCAACTACGAGCAGTACTTC
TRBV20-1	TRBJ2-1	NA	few	CSARDLQGGHNEQFF	TGCAGTGCTAGAGATCTACAGGGGGGGCACAATGAGCAGTTCTTC
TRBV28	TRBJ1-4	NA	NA	CASSSEEKLFF	TGTGCCAGCAGTTCGGAAGAAAAACTGTTTTTT
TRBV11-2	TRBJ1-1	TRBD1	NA	CASSRDRGGTEAFF	TGTGCCAGCAGCCGCGACAGGGGGGGAACTGAAGCTTTCTTT
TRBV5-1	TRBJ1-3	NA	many	CASSLSPGNTIYF	TGCGCCAGCAGCTTGAGCCCTGGAAACACCATATATTTT
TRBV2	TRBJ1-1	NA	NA	CASSLLGRGMNTEAFF	TGTGCCAGCAGCCTCCTTGGGCGGGGAATGAACACTGAAGCTTTCTTT
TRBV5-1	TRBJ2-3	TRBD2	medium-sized	CASSFGASGGVTDTQYF	TGCGCCAGCAGCTTTGGAGCTAGCGGGGGGGTTACAGATACGCAGTATTTT
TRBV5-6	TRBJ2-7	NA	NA	CASSLAVSYEQYF	TGTGCCAGCAGCTTGGCTGTCTCCTACGAGCAGTACTTC
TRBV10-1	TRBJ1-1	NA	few	CASEGTEAFF	TGCGCCAGTGAGGGCACTGAAGCTTTCTTT
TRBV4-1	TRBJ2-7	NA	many	CASSQTEEATGEQYF	TGCGCCAGCAGCCAAACCGAGGAGGCCACGGGCGAGCAGTACTTC
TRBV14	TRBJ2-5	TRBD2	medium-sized	CASSRVGGLAGQETQYF	TGTGCCAGCAGCCGAGTGGGGGGACTAGCGGGGCAAGAGACCCAGTACTTC
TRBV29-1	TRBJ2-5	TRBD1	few	CSVETHQGAWETQYF	TGCAGCGTTGAAACCCACCAGGGGGCGTGGGAGACCCAGTACTTC
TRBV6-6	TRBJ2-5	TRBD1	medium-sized	CASSLPTGSGETQYF	TGTGCCAGCAGCCTACCGACAGGGAGCGGAGAGACCCAGTACTTC
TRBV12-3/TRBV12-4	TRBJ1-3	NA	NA	CASSLFVGAVSLGNTIYF	TGTGCCAGCAGTTTATTCGTTGGCGCGGTCTCCCTCGGAAACACCATATATTTT
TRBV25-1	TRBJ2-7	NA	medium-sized	CASSRQGGPYEQYF	TGTGCCAGCAGCCGACAGGGAGGGCCCTACGAGCAGTACTTC